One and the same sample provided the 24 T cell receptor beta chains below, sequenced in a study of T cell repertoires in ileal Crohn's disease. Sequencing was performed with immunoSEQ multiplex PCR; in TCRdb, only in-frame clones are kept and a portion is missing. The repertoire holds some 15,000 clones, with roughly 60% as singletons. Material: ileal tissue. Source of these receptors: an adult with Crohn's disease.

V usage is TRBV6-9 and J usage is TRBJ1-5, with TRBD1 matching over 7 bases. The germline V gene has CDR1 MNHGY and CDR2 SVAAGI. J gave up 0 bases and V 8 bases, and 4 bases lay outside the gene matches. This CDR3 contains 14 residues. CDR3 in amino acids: CASLRTGSNQPQHF. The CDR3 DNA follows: TGTGCCAGCCTCCGGACAGGTAGCAATCAGCCCCAGCATTTT.

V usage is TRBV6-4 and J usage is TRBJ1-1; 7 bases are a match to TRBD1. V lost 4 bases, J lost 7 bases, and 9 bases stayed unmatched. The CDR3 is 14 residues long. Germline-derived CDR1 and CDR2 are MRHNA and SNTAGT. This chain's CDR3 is CASSVQGGGDEAFF. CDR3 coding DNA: TGTGCCAGCAGTGTTCAGGGGGGCGGAGATGAAGCTTTCTTT.

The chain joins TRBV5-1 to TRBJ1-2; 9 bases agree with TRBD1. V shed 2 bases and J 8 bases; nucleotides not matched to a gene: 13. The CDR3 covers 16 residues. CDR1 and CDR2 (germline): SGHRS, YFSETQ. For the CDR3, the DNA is TGCGCCAGCAGCTTACAGCCGGGACAGGGATCGAAGGGCTACACCTTC. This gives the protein CASSLQPGQGSKGYTF.

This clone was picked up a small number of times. The CDR3 loop is CASSGQDYGYTF. The CDR3 DNA is TGTGCCAGTAGCGGACAGGACTATGGCTACACCTTC. This chain connects TRBV28 to TRBJ1-2, with 7 bases that match TRBD1. V lost 9 bases, J lost 3 bases, and 4 bases stayed unmatched. Germline CDR1 is MDHEN and CDR2 is SYDVKM. The CDR3 spans 12 residues.

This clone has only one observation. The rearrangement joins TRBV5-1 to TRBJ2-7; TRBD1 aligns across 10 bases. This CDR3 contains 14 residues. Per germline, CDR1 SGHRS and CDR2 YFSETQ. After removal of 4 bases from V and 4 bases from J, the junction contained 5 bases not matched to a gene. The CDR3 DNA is TGCGCCAGCAGCCCGGGACAGGGGAGTTACGAGCAGTACTTC. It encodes CASSPGQGSYEQYF. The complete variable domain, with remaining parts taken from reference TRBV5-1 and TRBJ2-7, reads KAGVTQTPRYLIKTRGQQVTLSCSPISGHRSVSWYQQTPGQGLQFLFEYFSETQRNKGNFPGRFSGRQFSNSRSEMNVSTLELGDSALYLCASSPGQGSYEQYFGPGTRLTVT.

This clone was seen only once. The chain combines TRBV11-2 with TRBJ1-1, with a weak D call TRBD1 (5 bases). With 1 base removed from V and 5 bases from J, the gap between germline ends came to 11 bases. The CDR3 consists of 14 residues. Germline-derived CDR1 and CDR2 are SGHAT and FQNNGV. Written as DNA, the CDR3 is TGTGCCAGCAGCTTAGCTCAGGGAGGGACTGAAGCTTTCTTT. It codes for CASSLAQGGTEAFF. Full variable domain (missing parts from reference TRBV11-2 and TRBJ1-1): EAGVAQSPRYKIIEKRQSVAFWCNPISGHATLYWYQQILGQGPKLLIQFQNNGVVDDSQLPKDRFSAERLKGVDSTLKIQPAKLEDSAVYLCASSLAQGGTEAFFGQGTRLTVV.

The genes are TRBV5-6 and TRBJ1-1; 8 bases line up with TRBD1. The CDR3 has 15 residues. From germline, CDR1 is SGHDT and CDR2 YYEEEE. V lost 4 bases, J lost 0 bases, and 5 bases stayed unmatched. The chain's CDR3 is CASSLGTGMNTEAFF. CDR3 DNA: TGTGCCAGCAGCCTAGGGACAGGTATGAACACTGAAGCTTTCTTT.

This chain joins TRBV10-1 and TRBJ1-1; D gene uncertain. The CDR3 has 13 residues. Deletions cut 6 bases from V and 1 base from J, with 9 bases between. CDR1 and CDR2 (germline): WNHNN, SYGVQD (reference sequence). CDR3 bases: TGCGCCAGCAGGGGCCGGGGGAACACTGAAGCTTTCTTT. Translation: CASRGRGNTEAFF.

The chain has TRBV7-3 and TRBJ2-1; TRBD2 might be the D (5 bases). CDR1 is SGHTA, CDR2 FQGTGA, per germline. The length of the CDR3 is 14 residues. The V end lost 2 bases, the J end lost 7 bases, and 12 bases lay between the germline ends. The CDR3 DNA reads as TGTGCCAGCAGCTTAGGTGGGAGTAAAAATGAGCAGTTCTTC. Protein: CASSLGGSKNEQFF.

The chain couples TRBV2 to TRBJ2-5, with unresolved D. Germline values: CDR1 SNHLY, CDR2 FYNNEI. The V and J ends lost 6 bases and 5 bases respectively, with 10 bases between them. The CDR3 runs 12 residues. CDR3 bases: TGTGCCAGCAGCCCTCAGAGGGAGACCCAGTACTTC. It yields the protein CASSPQRETQYF.

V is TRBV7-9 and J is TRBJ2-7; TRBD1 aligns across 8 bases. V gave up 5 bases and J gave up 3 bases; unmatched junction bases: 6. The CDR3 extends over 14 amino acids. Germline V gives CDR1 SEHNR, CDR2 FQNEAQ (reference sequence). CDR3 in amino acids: CASSPQGAIYEQYF. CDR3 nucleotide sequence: TGTGCCAGCAGCCCCCAGGGGGCCATCTACGAGCAGTACTTC.

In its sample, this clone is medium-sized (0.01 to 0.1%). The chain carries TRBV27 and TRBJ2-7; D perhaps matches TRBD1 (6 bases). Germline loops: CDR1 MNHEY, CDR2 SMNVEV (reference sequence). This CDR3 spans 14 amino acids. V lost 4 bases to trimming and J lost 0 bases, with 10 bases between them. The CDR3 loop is CASSYKDSSYEQYF. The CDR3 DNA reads TGTGCCAGCAGTTATAAGGACAGCTCCTACGAGCAGTACTTC.

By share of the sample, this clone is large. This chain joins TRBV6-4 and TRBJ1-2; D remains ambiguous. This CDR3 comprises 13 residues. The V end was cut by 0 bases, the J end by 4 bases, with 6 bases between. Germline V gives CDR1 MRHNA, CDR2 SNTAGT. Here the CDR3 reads CASSDSKPYGYTF. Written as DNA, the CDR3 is TGTGCCAGCAGTGACTCGAAGCCCTATGGCTACACCTTC.

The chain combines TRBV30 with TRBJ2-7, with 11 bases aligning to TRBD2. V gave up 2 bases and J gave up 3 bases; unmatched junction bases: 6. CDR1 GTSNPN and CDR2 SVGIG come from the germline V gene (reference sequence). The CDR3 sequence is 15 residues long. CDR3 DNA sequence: TGTGCCTGGAGTCTAGCGGGAGGATTCCGCTACGAGCAGTACTTC. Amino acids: CAWSLAGGFRYEQYF.

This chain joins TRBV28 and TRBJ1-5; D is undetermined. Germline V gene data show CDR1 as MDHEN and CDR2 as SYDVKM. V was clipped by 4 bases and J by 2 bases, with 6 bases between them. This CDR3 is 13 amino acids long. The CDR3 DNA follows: TGTGCCAGCAGTTCTACTGGCAATCAGCCCCAGCATTTT. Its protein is CASSSTGNQPQHF.

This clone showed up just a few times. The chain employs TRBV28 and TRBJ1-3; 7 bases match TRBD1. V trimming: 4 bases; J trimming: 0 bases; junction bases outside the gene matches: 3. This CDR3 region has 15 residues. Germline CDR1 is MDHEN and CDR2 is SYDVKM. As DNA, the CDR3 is TGTGCCAGCAGTTCGACAGGGCGCTCTGGAAACACCATATATTTT. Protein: CASSSTGRSGNTIYF. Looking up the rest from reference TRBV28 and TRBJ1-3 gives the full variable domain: DVKVTQSSRYLVKRTGEKVFLECVQDMDHENMFWYRQDPGLGLRLIYFSYDVKMKEKGDIPEGYSVSREKKERFSLILESASTNQTSMYLCASSSTGRSGNTIYFGEGSWLTVV.

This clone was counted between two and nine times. The CDR3 loop reads CASSMGQDSGNTIYF. DNA for the CDR3: TGTGCCAGCAGCATGGGACAGGACTCTGGAAACACCATATATTTT. This chain joins TRBV9 and TRBJ1-3; 8 bases are shared with TRBD1. CDR3 size: 15 residues. Trimming at V came to 4 bases and at J to 0 bases, leaving 3 bases not matched to a gene. Germline values: CDR1 SGDLS, CDR2 YYNGEE.

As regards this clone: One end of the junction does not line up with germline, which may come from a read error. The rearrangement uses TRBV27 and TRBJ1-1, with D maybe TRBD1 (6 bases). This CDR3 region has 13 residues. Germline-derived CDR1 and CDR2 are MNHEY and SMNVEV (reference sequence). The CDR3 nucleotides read TGTGCCAGCAGTTTCGACAGGAGCACTGGAGCTTTCTTT. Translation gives CASSFDRSTGAFF.

The CDR3 DNA is TGTGCCAGCAGCTTTGGGGCGGGGAGCACAGATACGCAGTATTTT. Its translation is CASSFGAGSTDTQYF. This chain links TRBV11-3 with TRBJ2-3; TRBD2 might be the D (6 bases). This CDR3 is built from 15 residues. Germline CDR1 SGHNT, CDR2 YENEEA. V was clipped by 3 bases and J by 0 bases, with 10 bases between them.

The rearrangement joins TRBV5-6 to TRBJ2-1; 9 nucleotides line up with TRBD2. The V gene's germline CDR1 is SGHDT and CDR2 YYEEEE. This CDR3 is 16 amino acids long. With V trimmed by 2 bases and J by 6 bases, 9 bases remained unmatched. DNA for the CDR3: TGTGCCAGCAGCTTCCGGAGTAGCGGGAGAGGCAATGAGCAGTTCTTC. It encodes CASSFRSSGRGNEQFF.

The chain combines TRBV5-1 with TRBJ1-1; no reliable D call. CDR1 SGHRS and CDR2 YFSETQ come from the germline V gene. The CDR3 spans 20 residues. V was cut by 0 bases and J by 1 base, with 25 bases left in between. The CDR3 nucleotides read TGCGCCAGCAGCTTGGCTCTTGGGTCCAGGTCCGGGCGGGGGAACACTGAAGCTTTCTTT. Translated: CASSLALGSRSGRGNTEAFF.

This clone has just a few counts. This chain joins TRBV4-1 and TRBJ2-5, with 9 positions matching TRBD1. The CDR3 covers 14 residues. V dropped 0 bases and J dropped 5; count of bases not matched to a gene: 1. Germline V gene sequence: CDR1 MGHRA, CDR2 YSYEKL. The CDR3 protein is CASSQEDRGETQYF. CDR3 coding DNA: TGCGCCAGCAGCCAAGAAGACAGGGGGGAGACCCAGTACTTC.

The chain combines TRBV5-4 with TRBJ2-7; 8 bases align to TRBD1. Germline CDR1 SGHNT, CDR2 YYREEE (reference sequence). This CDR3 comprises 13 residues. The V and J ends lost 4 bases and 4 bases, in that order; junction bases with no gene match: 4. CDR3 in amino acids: CASSRRGQYEQYF. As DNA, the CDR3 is TGTGCCAGCAGCCGCAGGGGGCAATACGAGCAGTACTTC.

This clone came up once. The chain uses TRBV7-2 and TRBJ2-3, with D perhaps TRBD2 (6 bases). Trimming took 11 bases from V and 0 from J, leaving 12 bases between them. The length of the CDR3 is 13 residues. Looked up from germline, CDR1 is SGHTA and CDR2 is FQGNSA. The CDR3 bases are TGTGCCGCGGGGCGAAGTAGCACAGATACGCAGTATTTT. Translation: CAAGRSSTDTQYF.